This is a list of T cell receptor beta chains from one sample in a study of T-cell reconstitution after alpha-beta-depleted transplantation in children. TCRdb fed the PCR reads into MiXCR, producing one record per CDR3 protein. The sample carries roughly 300,000 distinct CDR3 sequences, 9.9% recorded once. Material: PBMCs from the stem cell graft donor, obtained from the stem cell graft. The receptors derive from a human donor who donated a stem cell graft to a child with SCID. Both conserved end residues are part of each CDR3. A D gene is named only where the DNA matches it firmly. A row's size may be missing; if present it is once, few, many or a size class.

V	size	D	J	DNA	CDR3
TRBV5-1	few	.	TRBJ2-7	TGCGCCAGCAGCTGGACGGACAACCCCGAGCAGTACTTC	CASSWTDNPEQYF
TRBV9	few	.	TRBJ2-3	TGTGCCAGCAGCGTAGGGGTAGGGGATACGCAGTATTTT	CASSVGVGDTQYF
TRBV29-1	many	.	TRBJ2-5	TGCAGCGTTGATAAGCAGGGGGAGACCCAGTACTTC	CSVDKQGETQYF
TRBV5-1	few	.	TRBJ2-2	TGCGCCAGCAGCGACAGTCAGGGCACCGGGGAGCTGTTTTTT	CASSDSQGTGELFF
TRBV12-3/TRBV12-4	many	.	TRBJ2-2	TGTGCCAGCAGTTCCCGCCCTGGGGGGAACACCGGGGAGCTGTTTTTT	CASSSRPGGNTGELFF
TRBV5-1	.	TRBD2	TRBJ2-1	TGCGCCAGCAGCTTGTTTCCGGGACTAGGCTCCTACAATGAGCAGTTCTTC	CASSLFPGLGSYNEQFF
TRBV18	few	.	TRBJ2-1	TGTGCCAGCTCACCTTCAGCTGCCCCCTCCTACAATGAGCAGTTCTTC	CASSPSAAPSYNEQFF
TRBV7-8	medium-sized	.	TRBJ2-1	TGTGCCAGCAGCTTAGGTGTTGCGGGCAATGAGCAGTTCTTC	CASSLGVAGNEQFF
TRBV9	.	.	TRBJ2-3	TGTGCCAGCAGCGTAGGAAGTGGGGGCACAGATACGCAGTATTTT	CASSVGSGGTDTQYF
TRBV7-9	few	.	TRBJ1-2	TGTGCCAGCCAACAACGACAGGAAGTATATGGCTACACCTTC	CASQQRQEVYGYTF
TRBV12-5	.	.	TRBJ2-5	TGTGCTAGTGGTTTGGCAGAGACCCAGTACTTC	CASGLAETQYF
TRBV6-1	.	TRBD2	TRBJ2-5	TGTGCCAGCACCGTCAGCGGGGGACTACAAGAGACCCAGTACTTC	CASTVSGGLQETQYF
TRBV5-1	.	.	TRBJ2-3	TGCGCCAGCAGCGGGGGTCTACAAGGGACAGATACGCAGTATTTT	CASSGGLQGTDTQYF
TRBV5-1	.	.	TRBJ2-7	TGCGCCAGCAGCTACAACTACGAGCAGTACTTC	CASSYNYEQYF
TRBV12-3/TRBV12-4	.	TRBD1	TRBJ1-3	TGTGCCAGCAGTTCCCGGACAGGGAGAGATGGAAACACCATATATTTT	CASSSRTGRDGNTIYF
TRBV20-1	few	.	TRBJ1-6	TGCAGTGCTAGAGATCCCAGGGCCCTCCACTTT	CSARDPRALHF
TRBV20-1	many	TRBD2	TRBJ2-3	TGCAGTGCTAGTGGTCTAGCGGGGGCCACAGCAGATACGCAGTATTTT	CSASGLAGATADTQYF
TRBV3-1	.	TRBD1	TRBJ2-3	TGTGCCAGCAGCCAAGTCCGAAGGACAGGGAGTAACTCTTACACAGATACGCAGTATTTT	CASSQVRRTGSNSYTDTQYF
TRBV10-3	few	TRBD2	TRBJ2-1	TGTGCCATCAAAGATGCCGGGACTAGCGGACCCAATGAGCAGTTCTTC	CAIKDAGTSGPNEQFF
TRBV7-9	.	TRBD2	TRBJ2-1	TGTGCCAGCAGCCTCAGCGGGGGGGCTCTCAATGAGCAGTTCTTC	CASSLSGGALNEQFF
TRBV29-1	.	.	TRBJ2-5	TGCAGCGTTGCGGCTTCGGAGACCCAGTACTTC	CSVAASETQYF
TRBV6-1	many	.	TRBJ2-3	TGTGCCAGCAGACCCGCTCTAGCTCTCACAGATACGCAGTATTTT	CASRPALALTDTQYF
TRBV12-3/TRBV12-4	.	TRBD1	TRBJ1-2	TGTGCCAGCAGTTTCGCCGGGACAGGCGTTAACTATGGCTACACCTTC	CASSFAGTGVNYGYTF
TRBV4-1	few	TRBD1	TRBJ1-2	TGCGCCAGCAGCCTAGATACAGGGGGCATTCGCTATGGCTACACCTTC	CASSLDTGGIRYGYTF
TRBV20-1	few	TRBD1	TRBJ2-7	TGCAGTGCATCGAACCGGGACAGGGGTAACTACGAGCAGTACTTC	CSASNRDRGNYEQYF
TRBV5-1	few	TRBD2	TRBJ2-3	TGCGCCAGCAGCACGTATAGCGGGGTCAGCACAGATACGCAGTATTTT	CASSTYSGVSTDTQYF
TRBV5-4	.	.	TRBJ2-2	TGTGCCAGCAGTCGCCCACAGGACAAATACACCGGGGAGCTGTTTTTT	CASSRPQDKYTGELFF
TRBV5-6	.	.	TRBJ2-1	TGTGCCAGCAGCGACACCCGCAACGGGGTCTACAATGAGCAGTTCTTC	CASSDTRNGVYNEQFF
TRBV10-2	.	.	TRBJ1-5	TGCGCCAGCACGGAGGGTGGGCAGCCCCAGCATTTT	CASTEGGQPQHF
TRBV20-1	.	.	TRBJ2-2	TGCAGTGCTACCCAGACCGGGGAGCTGTTTTTT	CSATQTGELFF
TRBV3-1	many	.	TRBJ2-7	TGTGCCAGCAGCCAAGCATCCTACGAGCAGTACTTC	CASSQASYEQYF
TRBV9	.	.	TRBJ2-3	TGTGCCAGCAGCGTAGAGCTAGGTGAGGACAGAGGCACAGATACGCAGTATTTT	CASSVELGEDRGTDTQYF
TRBV7-9	few	TRBD1	TRBJ1-1	TGTGCCAGCAGCTATCTGGACAGGGGTGACACTGAAGCTTTCTTT	CASSYLDRGDTEAFF
TRBV7-6	many	.	TRBJ2-2	TGTGCCAGCAGCTTGAAAGAAACAAACACCGGGGAGCTGTTTTTT	CASSLKETNTGELFF
TRBV5-1	.	.	TRBJ2-1	TGCGCCAGCAGCTTGGAAGATGAGCAGTTCTTC	CASSLEDEQFF
TRBV5-6	.	.	TRBJ1-1	TGTGCCAGCAGCCCGAGGGCCGGACGGCTGAACACTGAAGCTTTCTTT	CASSPRAGRLNTEAFF